This T cell receptor beta chain was sequenced for a study of PD-1 blockade in classical Hodgkin lymphoma. The wider study: Once every 2 weeks, patients received intravenous nivolumab at 3 mg/kg. Findings of the study overall: CD4+ but not CD8+ TCR diversity rose significantly by C4D1. TCR diversity at baseline was reported to be reduced in newly diagnosed patients relative to healthy donors. Patients with a complete response exhibited baseline diversity comparable to newly diagnosed patients.

Time point in this sample: cycle 4 day 1 (C4D1), after less than seven weeks of nivolumab. Following autologous stem cell transplantation, relapse occurred in every patient, and exposure to brentuximab vedotin varied. To note about this clone: The target antigen is unknown.

Only in-frame clones appear in the TCRdb table, and some are missing; sequencing was by immunoSEQ multiplex PCR. The sample has nearly 25,000 clones, approximately 65% seen once. This CDR3 is built from 16 residues. Trimming removed 5 bases from V and 3 bases from J, with 14 bases in between. Germline CDR1 SGHTA, CDR2 FQGNSA. Sequences were derived from peripheral blood mononuclear cells (PBMCs), sampled before the fourth cycle of nivolumab. This TCR came from a human donor with classical Hodgkin lymphoma. The chain recombines TRBV7-2 with TRBJ1-6; possibly TRBD1 for D (6 bases). The CDR3 nucleotides read TGTGCCAGCAGCCGGGGGGCAGGGTTCTATAATTCACCCCTCCACTTT. Translating it yields CASSRGAGFYNSPLHF.